Following are 15 T cell receptor beta chains from one sample sequenced in a study of Ad26.COV2.S vaccination and SARS-CoV-2 variants. Here immunoSEQ multiplex PCR was the method, and the copy in TCRdb shows in-frame clones only, minus some. Here the sample spans 350,000 to 450,000 clones, 80% to 90% being singletons. Treatment indicated: roughly 19 received Ad26.COV2.S at low or high dose, single or two shots; several received placebo; per-sample allocation not given. Day 63 after the first injection of vaccine or placebo was the sampling time. Source: peripheral blood, taken in a trial of Ad26.COV2.S vaccine versus placebo. Source of these receptors: a person aged 18-60 years who received the Ad26.COV2.S COVID-19 vaccine or a placebo.

The chain carries TRBV15 and TRBJ1-1; TRBD1 aligns across 11 bases. The CDR3 is 14 residues long. Trimming removed 8 bases from V and 5 bases from J; junction bases left unmatched: 7. Germline V gene sequence: CDR1 LNHNV, CDR2 YYDKDF (reference sequence). For the CDR3, the DNA is TGTGCCACCGGACAGGGGGCAGGTTGGACTGAAGCTTTCTTT. Its translation is CATGQGAGWTEAFF. Complete variable domain (other parts from reference TRBV15 and TRBJ1-1): DAMVIQNPRYQVTQFGKPVTLSCSQTLNHNVMYWYQQKSSQAPKLLFHYYDKDFNNEADTPDNFQSRRPNTSFCFLDIRSPGLGDTAMYLCATGQGAGWTEAFFGQGTRLTVV.

The V gene is TRBV28, the J gene TRBJ1-1, with 9 bases that match TRBD1. This CDR3 is built from 15 residues. V was pared by 3 bases and J by 3 bases, with 5 bases of the junction left unmatched. CDR1 is MDHEN, CDR2 SYDVKM, per germline. The CDR3 nucleotides read TGTGCCAGCAGTTTCCGGGACAGGGTTTACACTGAAGCTTTCTTT. Translating it yields CASSFRDRVYTEAFF.

This clone was seen just once. The rearrangement links TRBV13 to TRBJ2-3; D uncertain. Looked up from germline, CDR1 is PRHDT and CDR2 is FYEKMQ (reference sequence). V gave up 5 bases and J gave up 4 bases, with 7 bases separating them. The length of the CDR3 is 12 residues. The CDR3 is CASSQVADTQYF. In DNA, the CDR3 is TGTGCCAGCAGCCAGGTGGCAGATACGCAGTATTTT.

The chain combines TRBV6-5 with TRBJ2-7; 7 nucleotides agree with TRBD2. Germline trimming cut 6 bases from V and 3 bases from J; bases unmatched to any gene: 11. Germline CDR1 and CDR2: MNHEY and SVGAGI. This CDR3 contains 15 residues. This CDR3 reads CASRGRLAGNYEQYF. For the CDR3, the DNA is TGTGCCAGCAGGGGGCGACTAGCAGGGAACTACGAGCAGTACTTC.

This chain uses TRBV2 with TRBJ1-5; the match to TRBD1 covers 8 bases. The V segment lost 7 bases and the J segment 0 bases; nucleotides outside the gene matches: 5. Germline assignment: CDR1 SNHLY and CDR2 FYNNEI. CDR3 length: 15 amino acids. CDR3 DNA sequence: TGTGCCAGCACCTCGACAGGGGTTAGCAATCAGCCCCAGCATTTT. It encodes CASTSTGVSNQPQHF.

The J gene is TRBJ2-3, the V gene TRBV23-1, with 7 bases identical to TRBD1. TRBV23-1 is known as an ORF, though its function is uncertain. The V gene end was trimmed by 2 bases and the J gene end by 2 bases; junction bases not matched to a gene: 10. This CDR3 spans 17 amino acids. This chain's CDR3 is CASSQPTGKDDTDTQYF. The DNA of the CDR3 is TGCGCCAGCAGTCAACCGACAGGGAAGGATGACACAGATACGCAGTATTTT.

The V call is TRBV27, the J call TRBJ2-1; tentatively, D is TRBD2 (5 bases). The CDR3 length is 16 residues. The V gene's germline CDR1 is MNHEY and CDR2 SMNVEV (reference sequence). The germline V and J ends were trimmed by 4 bases and 9 bases, with 22 bases remaining between them. CDR3 loop: CASSYGGRLPRIEQFF. In DNA, the CDR3 is TGTGCCAGCAGTTACGGAGGACGGTTACCAAGGATTGAGCAGTTCTTC.

The rearrangement links TRBV5-7 to TRBJ2-7; D might be TRBD1 (6 bases). TRBV5-7 is reported as an ORF; its role is uncertain. This CDR3 is built from 16 residues. The V and J ends lost 5 bases and 3 bases respectively, with 21 bases between them. CDR3 protein: CASRQQKPGQNYEQYF. DNA for the CDR3: TGTGCCAGCAGGCAACAAAAACCGGGACAAAACTACGAGCAGTACTTC.

A single count supports this clone. The chain uses TRBV5-4 and TRBJ2-5; TRBD2 is a possible D gene (6 bases). Germline loops: CDR1 SGHNT, CDR2 YYREEE (reference sequence). V lost 4 bases and J 5 bases, leaving 12 bases between the germline ends. The CDR3 covers 13 residues. CDR3 sequence: CASSRDLTETQYF. The CDR3 DNA sequence: TGTGCCAGCAGCCGGGACTTGACTGAGACCCAGTACTTC.

The chain is built from TRBV5-1 and TRBJ2-5; D not resolved. The length of the CDR3 is 14 residues. V gave up 0 bases and J gave up 0 bases, with 6 bases separating them. Germline loops: CDR1 SGHRS, CDR2 YFSETQ. CDR3 sequence reads: CASSLATNQETQYF. For the CDR3, the DNA is TGCGCCAGCAGCTTGGCGACCAACCAAGAGACCCAGTACTTC.

This chain connects TRBV6-5 to TRBJ2-7, with D unresolved. The germline V gene has CDR1 MNHEY and CDR2 SVGAGI. The V end was cut by 7 bases, the J end by 4 bases, with 17 bases between. The CDR3 runs 14 residues. The CDR3 DNA is TGTGCCAGCAACAGACTGGACGGAAAATACGAGCAGTACTTC. This translates into CASNRLDGKYEQYF.

This rearrangement joins TRBV28 to TRBJ2-3; TRBD1 agrees at 11 bases. Trimming cost V 6 bases and J 1 base; bases outside gene matches: 9. There are 17 residues in the CDR3. The germline CDR1 and CDR2 sequences are MDHEN and SYDVKM. The CDR3 protein is CASSLDRGRKGTDTQYF. Written as DNA, the CDR3 is TGTGCCAGCAGCCTGGACAGGGGGCGTAAGGGCACAGATACGCAGTATTTT.

The sample holds one count of this clone. This rearrangement joins TRBV2 to TRBJ1-4; 8 positions match TRBD1. This CDR3 spans 15 amino acids. From germline, CDR1 is SNHLY and CDR2 FYNNEI. V gave up 1 base and J gave up 5 bases; unmatched junction bases: 3. The CDR3 here is CASSEVTGENEKLFF. The DNA of the CDR3 is TGTGCCAGCAGTGAAGTGACAGGGGAGAATGAAAAACTGTTTTTT. The complete variable domain, with remaining parts taken from reference TRBV2 and TRBJ1-4, reads EPEVTQTPSHQVTQMGQEVILRCVPISNHLYFYWYRQILGQKVEFLVSFYNNEISEKSEIFDDQFSVERPDGSNFTLKIRSTKLEDSAMYFCASSEVTGENEKLFFGSGTQLSVL.

The gene calls are TRBV7-2 and TRBJ1-2; no reliable D call. This CDR3 has 12 amino acids. Germline V gene lookup returns CDR1 SGHTA and CDR2 FQGNSA. The germline V and J ends were trimmed by 7 bases and 2 bases, with 8 bases remaining between them. CDR3 protein: CASTTSNYGYTF. The CDR3 bases are TGTGCCAGCACCACCTCAAACTATGGCTACACCTTC. Combining the CDR3 with reference TRBV7-2 and TRBJ1-2 gives the whole variable domain GAGVSQSPSNKVTEKGKDVELRCDPISGHTALYWYRQSLGQGLEFLIYFQGNSAPDKSGLPSDRFSAERTGGSVSTLTIQRTQQEDSAVYLCASTTSNYGYTFGSGTRLTVV.

The chain couples TRBV27 to TRBJ1-4, with a possible D match to TRBD1 (5 bases). This CDR3 spans 15 amino acids. V was cut by 3 bases and J by 7 bases, with 15 bases left in between. Germline CDR1 is MNHEY and CDR2 is SMNVEV (reference sequence). The CDR3 DNA reads as TGTGCCAGCAGTTTGGGGGTGGGTAGGGGTGAAAAACTGTTTTTT. Protein sequence: CASSLGVGRGEKLFF. Using reference TRBV27 and TRBJ1-4 for the parts outside the CDR3, the full variable domain is EAQVTQNPRYLITVTGKKLTVTCSQNMNHEYMSWYRQDPGLGLRQIYYSMNVEVTDKGDVPEGYKVSRKEKRNFPLILESPSPNQTSLYFCASSLGVGRGEKLFFGSGTQLSVL.